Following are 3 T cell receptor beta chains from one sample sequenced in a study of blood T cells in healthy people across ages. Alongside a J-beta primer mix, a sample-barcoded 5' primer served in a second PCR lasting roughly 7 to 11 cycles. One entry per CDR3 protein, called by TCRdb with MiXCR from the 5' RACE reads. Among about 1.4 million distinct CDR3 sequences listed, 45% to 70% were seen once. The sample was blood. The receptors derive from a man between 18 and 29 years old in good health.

The CDR3 nucleotides are TGTGCCAGCAGGGCCGGGACTGCAGATACGCAGTATTTT. Translating it yields CASRAGTADTQYF. This chain uses TRBV12-3 or TRBV12-4 with TRBJ2-3, with a tentative D call TRBD2 (6 bases). Trimming shortened V by 6 bases and J by 4 bases, and 11 bases separated the two germline ends. The CDR3 loop spans 13 amino acids.

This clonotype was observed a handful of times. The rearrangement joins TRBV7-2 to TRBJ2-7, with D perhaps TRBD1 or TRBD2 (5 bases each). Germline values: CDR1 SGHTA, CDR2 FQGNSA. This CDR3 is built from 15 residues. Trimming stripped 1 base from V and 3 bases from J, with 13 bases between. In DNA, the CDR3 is TGTGCCAGCAGCTTAGAGGTTGTGGGACGCTACGAGCAGTACTTC. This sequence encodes CASSLEVVGRYEQYF.

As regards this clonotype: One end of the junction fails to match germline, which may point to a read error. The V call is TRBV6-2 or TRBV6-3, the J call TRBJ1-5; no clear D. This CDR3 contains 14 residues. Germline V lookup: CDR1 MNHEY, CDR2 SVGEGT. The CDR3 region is CASSFGRSNRPQHF. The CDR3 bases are TGTGCCAGCAGTTTCGGACGGAGCAATCGGCCCCAGCATTTT.